A selection of T cell receptor beta chains follows, all from one sample in a study of T cell repertoires in cytomegalovirus infection. TCRdb used MiXCR to reprocess the reads, holding one entry per CDR3 protein. The table has roughly 920,000 distinct CDR3 sequences, less than 40% seen once. Their recognized antigens are unknown. The sequencing here drew on cultured CD8+ T cells from PBMCs, taken from culture after CMV antigen stimulation. The receptors come from a human donor in good health (CMV status not recorded). Some clones in this sample may be carry-over from other donors' samples. Both conserved end residues are part of each CDR3. D genes are given only for firm matches. Expanded clones get a size class; other rows say once, few or many, or leave the size out.

j_call | d_call | v_call | clone_size | cdr3_aa | cdr3_nt
TRBJ2-1 | . | TRBV6-2/TRBV6-3 | many | CASSRPESYYIYNEQFF | TGTGCCAGCAGCCGGCCGGAATCCTATTATATCTACAATGAGCAGTTCTTC
TRBJ1-2 | . | TRBV6-5 | many | CASSSAGHNYGYTF | TGTGCCAGCAGTTCGGCAGGGCACAACTATGGCTACACCTTC
TRBJ2-3 | . | TRBV6-2/TRBV6-3 | . | CASSRPGTGPDTQYF | TGTGCCAGCAGTCGGCCCGGGACCGGCCCAGATACGCAGTATTTT
TRBJ1-6 | . | TRBV15 | . | CATSTGSYNSPLHF | TGTGCCACCAGCACAGGGTCCTATAATTCACCCCTCCACTTT
TRBJ1-6 | . | TRBV7-8 | many | CASMTVSSNSPLHF | TGTGCCAGCATGACGGTTTCGTCGAATTCACCCCTCCACTTT
TRBJ2-2 | TRBD1 | TRBV6-8 | . | CASRLGRDRLTGELFF | TGTGCCAGCAGACTTGGCCGGGACAGGCTTACCGGGGAGCTGTTTTTT
TRBJ1-1 | . | TRBV27 | . | CASTKGAEAFF | TGTGCCAGCACCAAAGGGGCTGAAGCTTTCTTT
TRBJ1-2 | TRBD1 | TRBV10-3 | . | CAISRSTGDGYTF | TGTGCCATCAGTAGATCAACAGGGGACGGCTACACCTTC
TRBJ2-1 | . | TRBV7-3 | . | CASSPSTGGGNEQFF | TGTGCCAGCAGCCCTAGCACAGGGGGAGGGAATGAGCAGTTCTTC
TRBJ2-7 | . | TRBV7-2 | . | CASSPRTLLSYEQYF | TGTGCCAGCAGCCCCAGGACTCTCCTCTCCTACGAGCAGTACTTC
TRBJ1-1 | TRBD1 | TRBV6-5 | . | CASRQGMNTEAFF | TGTGCCAGCAGACAGGGGATGAACACTGAAGCTTTCTTT
TRBJ1-1 | . | TRBV4-1 | . | CTSSQDNLMNTEAFF | TGCACCAGCAGCCAAGATAACCTTATGAACACTGAAGCTTTCTTT